The T cell receptor beta chain described here comes from a study of blood T cell repertoires in COVID-19. The repertoire was sequenced with immunoSEQ multiplex PCR; TCRdb's copy has only in-frame clones and lacks some. Counted here are about 130,000 clones, roughly 80% occurring once; the ten biggest clones make up over 9%. Trimming took 0 bases from V and 4 from J, leaving 10 bases between them. The CDR3 contains 15 residues. The germline V gene encodes CDR1 MNHNY and CDR2 SVGAGI (reference sequence). This rearrangement joins TRBV6-6 to TRBJ2-1, with a weak D call TRBD2 (5 bases). The source is a man in his fifties who had recovered from COVID-19. The sequencing sample was made of PBMCs or T cells enriched from blood (not recorded which). CDR3 protein: CASSYSAEGYNEQFF. The DNA for the CDR3 is TGTGCCAGCAGTTACTCGGCAGAGGGTTACAATGAGCAGTTCTTC.